The 19 T cell receptor beta chains reported below all come from one sample, sequenced in a study of HIV-infected patients and healthy controls. No cell fractionation was done, so the repertoire covers all unsorted peripheral blood T cells. Reverse transcription used approximately 500 ng RNA and constant-region primers for alpha and beta. Alpha and beta chain libraries were made separately by chain-specific third strand synthesis with multiplexing indices. Each CDR3 protein gets one entry after TCRdb re-called the 5' RACE reads with MiXCR. The sample yields 12,000 or so distinct CDR3 sequences, around 9.3% seen once. Sequencing was performed on blood, taken before antiretroviral therapy. The receptors were gathered from an adult with HIV infection. The donor label of this sample is uncertain.

This chain uses TRBV14 with TRBJ2-7, with 7 nucleotides matching TRBD1. V trimming: 4 bases; J trimming: 3 bases; junction bases outside the gene matches: 6. Germline V lookup: CDR1 SGHDN, CDR2 FVKESK. The CDR3 is 14 residues long. CDR3 in amino acids: CASSPTGLIYEQYF. CDR3 DNA sequence: TGTGCCAGCAGCCCGACAGGGTTGATCTACGAGCAGTACTTC.

This clonotype was found many times. V gene TRBV20-1 combines with J gene TRBJ1-4, with D uncertain. CDR3 size: 14 residues. Germline lookup yields CDR1 DFQATT and CDR2 SNEGSKA (reference sequence). With 0 bases removed from V and 8 bases from J, the gap between germline ends came to 13 bases. CDR3: CSARDPMVREKLFF. The DNA for the CDR3 is TGCAGTGCTAGAGATCCCATGGTGCGGGAAAAACTGTTTTTT.

Ten or more counts support this clonotype. This chain links TRBV12-3 or TRBV12-4 with TRBJ2-1; no definite D call. The CDR3 is made up of 13 amino acids. Trimming shortened V by 5 bases and J by 5 bases, and 10 bases separated the two germline ends. Here the CDR3 reads CASSDEMDNEQFF. The CDR3 DNA reads as TGTGCCAGCAGTGACGAAATGGACAATGAGCAGTTCTTC.

This clonotype was picked up many times. This rearrangement joins TRBV12-3 or TRBV12-4 to TRBJ2-1; weak D call: TRBD1 (6 bases). The CDR3 extends over 16 amino acids. Trimming removed 5 bases from V and 6 bases from J, with 20 bases in between. The CDR3 DNA is TGTGCCAGCAGTCCGAAGGGTGGGGGCGCTTCCAATGAGCAGTTCTTC. It yields the protein CASSPKGGGASNEQFF.

This clonotype has ten or more counts. V is TRBV12-3 or TRBV12-4 and J is TRBJ1-2, with D unclear. This CDR3 contains 11 residues. The germline V and J ends were trimmed by 5 bases and 8 bases, with 9 bases remaining between them. The CDR3 spells CASSLHQGYTF. CDR3 sequence (DNA): TGTGCCAGCAGTCTGCATCAGGGCTACACCTTC.

This clonotype was counted between two and nine times. V gene TRBV2 combines with J gene TRBJ1-4; 8 bases are a match to TRBD1. The J segment lost 3 bases and the V segment lost 5 bases, leaving 5 bases of the junction unmatched. Per the germline V gene, CDR1 is SNHLY and CDR2 is FYNNEI. The CDR3 has 15 amino acids. This chain's CDR3 is CASSLQGAPNEKLFF. In nucleotides, the CDR3 is TGTGCCAGCAGTCTCCAGGGGGCTCCTAATGAAAAACTGTTTTTT.

This clonotype showed up many times. The chain joins TRBV6-5 to TRBJ1-6; 8 positions match TRBD1. V shed 5 bases and J 8 bases; nucleotides not matched to a gene: 8. Germline V gene lookup returns CDR1 MNHEY and CDR2 SVGAGI. The CDR3 totals 15 residues. DNA of the CDR3: TGTGCCAGCAGTAGCGGACAGGGCTTTGATTCACCCCTCCACTTT. It is translated as CASSSGQGFDSPLHF.

This clonotype was counted many times. The CDR3 DNA reads as TGTGCCAGCAGTTCTCGGGGGGGACTAGCGGGACCTGTTACCGGGGAGCTGTTTTTT. This codes for CASSSRGGLAGPVTGELFF. The chain recombines TRBV6-5 with TRBJ2-2, with 13 bases fitting TRBD2. J was trimmed by 5 bases and V by 4 bases; bases with no gene match: 13. The CDR3 covers 19 residues. Germline loops: CDR1 MNHEY, CDR2 SVGAGI.

At least ten counts were recorded for this clonotype. The V call is TRBV2, the J call TRBJ2-1, with 9 bases fitting TRBD2. V was clipped by 5 bases and J by 0 bases; unmatched bases: 5. CDR3 size: 16 residues. Germline V gene data show CDR1 as SNHLY and CDR2 as FYNNEI. The CDR3 loop is CASSSLAGNSYNEQFF. The CDR3 DNA is TGTGCCAGCAGTAGCCTAGCGGGAAACTCCTACAATGAGCAGTTCTTC.

V gene TRBV12-3 or TRBV12-4 combines with J gene TRBJ1-2; D unclear. This CDR3 contains 13 residues. Trimming took off 2 bases at V and 4 bases at J, with 8 bases between the two ends. The CDR3 DNA sequence: TGTGCCAGCAGTTTAAGCAATTCCTATGGCTACACCTTC. It encodes CASSLSNSYGYTF.

This clonotype came up many times. The V call is TRBV7-3, the J call TRBJ2-7, with 7 bases fitting TRBD1. V gave up 4 bases and J gave up 6 bases; unmatched junction bases: 6. CDR3 length: 13 residues. Germline loops: CDR1 SGHTA, CDR2 FQGTGA. The DNA of the CDR3 is TGTGCCAGCAGCTCCATAGGGGGCACCGAGCAGTACTTC. This codes for CASSSIGGTEQYF. Looking up the rest from reference TRBV7-3 and TRBJ2-7 gives the full variable domain: GAGVSQTPSNKVTEKGKYVELRCDPISGHTALYWYRQSLGQGPEFLIYFQGTGAADDSGLPNDRFFAVRPEGSVSTLKIQRTERGDSAVYLCASSSIGGTEQYFGPGTRLTVT.

This clonotype was seen many times. This chain joins TRBV11-2 and TRBJ2-1; 9 nucleotides line up with TRBD2. Germline V gives CDR1 SGHAT, CDR2 FQNNGV. Germline trimming cut 3 bases from V and 5 bases from J; bases unmatched to any gene: 5. The CDR3 extends over 15 amino acids. In DNA form, the CDR3 reads TGTGCCAGCAGCTTTTCCCCTAGCGGGGACAATGAGCAGTTCTTC. Its translation: CASSFSPSGDNEQFF.

This clonotype was counted at least ten times. The V gene is TRBV27, the J gene TRBJ2-3, with a possible D match to TRBD2 (7 bases). Deletions cut 1 base from V and 3 bases from J, with 17 bases between. This CDR3 contains 17 residues. In germline, CDR1 is MNHEY, CDR2 SMNVEV (reference sequence). CDR3 DNA sequence: TGTGCCAGCAGTTTATTTGGCCGGGGGGCGAAGACAGATACGCAGTATTTT. Amino acids: CASSLFGRGAKTDTQYF.

The CDR3 loop reads CASSSGDSLYEQYF. The CDR3 nucleotides read TGCGCCAGCAGCTCAGGGGACAGCCTCTACGAGCAGTACTTC. V and J are TRBV5-1 and TRBJ2-7; TRBD1 agrees at 7 bases. Per the germline V gene, CDR1 is SGHRS and CDR2 is YFSETQ. The V gene end was trimmed by 3 bases and the J gene end by 3 bases; junction bases not matched to a gene: 6. The CDR3 is 14 residues long.

The chain couples TRBV24-1 to TRBJ2-1; the D is unclear. Looked up from germline, CDR1 is KGHDR and CDR2 is SFDVKD. Trimming shortened V by 7 bases and J by 8 bases, and 11 bases separated the two germline ends. This CDR3 comprises 12 residues. The CDR3 DNA reads as TGTGCCACCAGGAACTCCGTATATGAGCAGTTCTTC. It yields the protein CATRNSVYEQFF.

The table lists this clonotype with many counts. The CDR3 protein is CASSWNRVDEQFF. The DNA of the CDR3 is TGTGCCAGCAGTTGGAACAGGGTAGATGAGCAGTTCTTC. The J gene is TRBJ2-1, the V gene TRBV27, with TRBD1 as a possible D gene (6 bases). CDR3 size: 13 residues. The V end was cut by 4 bases, the J end by 8 bases, with 12 bases between. The germline CDR1 and CDR2 sequences are MNHEY and SMNVEV (reference sequence).

This clonotype appeared many times. This rearrangement joins TRBV7-9 to TRBJ1-4; D remains ambiguous. The CDR3 contains 15 residues. V lost 4 bases to trimming and J lost 4 bases, with 13 bases between them. Germline V gene data show CDR1 as SEHNR and CDR2 as FQNEAQ (reference sequence). The CDR3 nucleotides read TGTGCCAGCAGCTCTTTACAGTCCCTTAATGAAAAACTGTTTTTT. It codes for CASSSLQSLNEKLFF.

The chain combines TRBV7-6 with TRBJ2-1; TRBD2 agrees at 10 bases. In germline, CDR1 is SGHVS, CDR2 FNYEAQ. This CDR3 has 19 amino acids. The trim removed 5 bases at V and 1 base at J, leaving 14 bases unmatched. Written as DNA, the CDR3 is TGTGCCAGCAGCCCTTGGCCGACTAGCGGGTTTGATTCCTACAATGAGCAGTTCTTC. This codes for CASSPWPTSGFDSYNEQFF.

V usage is TRBV4-2 and J usage is TRBJ1-2; no definite D call. Trimming left V 1 base short and J 1 base short, with 13 bases between. The CDR3 covers 16 residues. The V gene's germline CDR1 is LGHNA and CDR2 YNFKEQ. CDR3 sequence (DNA): TGTGCCAGCAGCCAAGTTCAGGTTATGAATAACTATGGCTACACCTTC. It specifies CASSQVQVMNNYGYTF.